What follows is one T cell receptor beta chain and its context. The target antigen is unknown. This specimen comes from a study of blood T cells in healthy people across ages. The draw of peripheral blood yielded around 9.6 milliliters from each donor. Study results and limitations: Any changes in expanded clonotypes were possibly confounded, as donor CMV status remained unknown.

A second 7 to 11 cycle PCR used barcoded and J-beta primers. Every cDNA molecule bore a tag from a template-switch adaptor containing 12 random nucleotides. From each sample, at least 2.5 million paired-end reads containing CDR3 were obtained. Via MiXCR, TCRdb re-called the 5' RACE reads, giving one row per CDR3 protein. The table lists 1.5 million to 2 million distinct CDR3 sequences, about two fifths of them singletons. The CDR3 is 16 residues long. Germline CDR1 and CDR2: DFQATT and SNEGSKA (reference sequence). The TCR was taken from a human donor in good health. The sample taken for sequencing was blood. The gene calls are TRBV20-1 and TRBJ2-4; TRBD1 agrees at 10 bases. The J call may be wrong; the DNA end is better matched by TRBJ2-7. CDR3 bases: TGCAGTGCTAGAGCCTTAAGACAGGGGGCGACCTACGAGCAGTACTTC. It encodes CSARALRQGATYEQYF.